This passage covers 13 T cell receptor beta chains from one sample sequenced in a study of technical replicates of blood from a handful of donors. The method was immunoSEQ multiplex PCR; TCRdb's version includes in-frame clones alone and lacks a portion of them. The sample holds some 77,000 clones; about 91% are singletons and the top ten take 0.3% to 0.45%. Sequencing input: T cells isolated from PBMCs. These receptor sequences come from a human donor in good health.

Only a few counts were recorded for this clone. V usage is TRBV5-4 and J usage is TRBJ2-7; D remains unclear. The CDR3 runs 14 residues. Trimming removed 0 bases at V and 5 bases at J, with 12 bases between. The germline V gene encodes CDR1 SGHNT and CDR2 YYREEE (reference sequence). CDR3 sequence: CASSLGGVRNEQYF. The CDR3 bases are TGTGCCAGCAGCTTGGGCGGCGTGAGGAACGAGCAGTACTTC.

This sequence joins TRBV10-2 and TRBJ2-7; 11 nucleotides match TRBD2. This CDR3 has 15 amino acids. Germline assignment: CDR1 WSHSY and CDR2 SAAADI. The junction had 9 bases not matched to a gene; V was cut back by 4 bases and J by 7 bases. The CDR3 spells CASSGLAGGVREQYF. In DNA form, the CDR3 reads TGCGCCAGCAGTGGGCTAGCGGGAGGAGTACGGGAGCAGTACTTC.

V and J are TRBV30 and TRBJ1-4; tentatively, D is TRBD1 (6 bases). The CDR3 totals 14 residues. Germline V CDR1 and CDR2: GTSNPN, SVGIG (reference sequence). V shed 0 bases and J shed 7 bases, with 12 bases lying between them. The CDR3, as DNA: TGTGCCTGGAGTGTAGGGGGGGCGCGTGAAAAACTGTTTTTT. As protein: CAWSVGGAREKLFF.

This rearrangement joins TRBV7-2 to TRBJ1-4, with D maybe TRBD1 (5 bases). The CDR3 has 17 amino acids. The germline V gene has CDR1 SGHTA and CDR2 FQGNSA. The V and J ends lost 1 base and 8 bases respectively, with 20 bases between them. CDR3 loop: CASSLGRGYGWGEKLFF. CDR3 sequence (DNA): TGTGCCAGCAGCTTAGGGCGGGGGTACGGGTGGGGGGAAAAACTGTTTTTT.

This clone was counted a single time. V is TRBV27 and J is TRBJ2-7; 11 bases agree with TRBD2. The CDR3 runs to 16 residues. With V trimmed by 2 bases and J by 3 bases, 6 bases remained unmatched. CDR1 and CDR2 from the germline V gene are MNHEY and SMNVEV (reference sequence). The CDR3 reads CASSLLGLAEGYEQYF. The CDR3 DNA sequence: TGTGCCAGCAGTTTACTGGGACTAGCGGAGGGCTACGAGCAGTACTTC.

The CDR3 spells CASSETSSDTQYF. The CDR3, as DNA: TGTGCCAGCAGCGAGACTAGCTCAGATACGCAGTATTTT. V is TRBV7-8 and J is TRBJ2-3, with 7 bases lining up with TRBD2. Germline V lookup: CDR1 SGHVS, CDR2 FQNEAQ. Trimming removed 5 bases from V and 4 bases from J; junction bases left unmatched: 3. This CDR3 has 13 residues.

V usage is TRBV4-1 and J usage is TRBJ1-4, with 9 bases matching TRBD1. There are 15 residues in the CDR3. Germline CDR1 MGHRA, CDR2 YSYEKL. The trim removed 4 bases at V and 1 base at J, leaving 1 base unmatched. CDR3 loop: CASSRGQGTNEKLFF. The CDR3 coding sequence is TGCGCCAGCAGCCGGGGACAGGGAACTAATGAAAAACTGTTTTTT.

The chain has TRBV7-3 and TRBJ2-3; TRBD2 is a possible D gene (6 bases). Germline lookup yields CDR1 SGHTA and CDR2 FQGTGA. There are 13 residues in the CDR3. V was trimmed by 6 bases and J by 6 bases, leaving 13 bases between them. The chain's CDR3 is CASSYRLDDTQYF. Written as DNA, the CDR3 is TGTGCCAGCAGTTACCGACTAGATGATACGCAGTATTTT.

The chain is built from TRBV27 and TRBJ2-3; a weak D match, TRBD1 (6 bases). Germline V gene lookup returns CDR1 MNHEY and CDR2 SMNVEV (reference sequence). The CDR3 runs to 16 residues. Trimming shortened V by 6 bases and J by 2 bases, and 18 bases separated the two germline ends. CDR3 protein: CASRIGYRAITDTQYF. The DNA of the CDR3 is TGTGCCAGCAGGATAGGATACAGGGCCATCACAGATACGCAGTATTTT.

This chain's CDR3 is CASSLSPSGLDEQYF. Written as DNA, the CDR3 is TGCGCCAGCAGCTTATCCCCGAGCGGATTAGACGAGCAGTACTTC. V and J are TRBV5-1 and TRBJ2-7; TRBD2 might be the D (5 bases). Trimming cost V 2 bases and J 5 bases, with 17 bases left between them. Germline assignment: CDR1 SGHRS and CDR2 YFSETQ. The CDR3 is 15 amino acids.

V usage is TRBV19 and J usage is TRBJ1-1, with no clear D. Trimming stripped 3 bases from V and 2 bases from J, with 7 bases between. The CDR3 sequence is 13 residues long. Germline V gives CDR1 LNHDA, CDR2 SQIVND (reference sequence). The DNA for the CDR3 is TGTGCCAGTAGTATGACAATTAACACTGAAGCTTTCTTT. Its protein is CASSMTINTEAFF.

The genes are TRBV6-1 and TRBJ2-7; 8 bases map to TRBD1. This CDR3 has 14 residues. J gave up 2 bases and V 2 bases, and 2 bases lay outside the gene matches. Germline CDR1 and CDR2: MNHNS and SASEGT. For the CDR3, the DNA is TGTGCCAGCAGTGAAACAGGGGGAACCTACGAGCAGTACTTC. Translating gives CASSETGGTYEQYF.

The chain combines TRBV5-6 with TRBJ1-2; D is unclear. Germline values: CDR1 SGHDT, CDR2 YYEEEE. V was pared by 0 bases and J by 4 bases, with 10 bases between. The CDR3 contains 14 residues. CDR3 sequence reads: CASSLVEALYGYTF. The CDR3 DNA reads as TGTGCCAGCAGCTTGGTGGAGGCTCTCTATGGCTACACCTTC.